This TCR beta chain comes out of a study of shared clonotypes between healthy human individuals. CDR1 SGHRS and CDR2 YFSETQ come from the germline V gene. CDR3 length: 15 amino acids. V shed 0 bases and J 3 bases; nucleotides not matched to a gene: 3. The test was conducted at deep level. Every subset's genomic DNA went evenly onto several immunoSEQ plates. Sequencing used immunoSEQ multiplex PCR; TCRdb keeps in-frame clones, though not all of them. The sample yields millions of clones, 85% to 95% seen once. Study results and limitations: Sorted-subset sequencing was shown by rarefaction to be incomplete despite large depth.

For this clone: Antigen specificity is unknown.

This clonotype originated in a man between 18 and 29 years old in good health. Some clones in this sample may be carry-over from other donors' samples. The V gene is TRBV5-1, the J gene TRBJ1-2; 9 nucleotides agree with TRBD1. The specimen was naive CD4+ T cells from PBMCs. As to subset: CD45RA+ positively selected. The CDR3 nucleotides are TGCGCCAGCAGCTTGGGACAGGGGGTATACTATGGCTACACCTTC. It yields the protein CASSLGQGVYYGYTF.